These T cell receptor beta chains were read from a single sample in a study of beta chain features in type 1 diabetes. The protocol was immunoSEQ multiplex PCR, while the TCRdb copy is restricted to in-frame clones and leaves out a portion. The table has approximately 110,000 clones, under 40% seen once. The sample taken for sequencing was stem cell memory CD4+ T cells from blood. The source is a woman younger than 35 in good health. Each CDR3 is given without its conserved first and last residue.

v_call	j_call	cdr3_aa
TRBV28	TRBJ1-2	ASSYQGSYGYT
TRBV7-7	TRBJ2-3	ASSPVLGGYTQY
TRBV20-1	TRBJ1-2	SGDSYGYT
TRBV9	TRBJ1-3	ASSSRQDRAGNTIY
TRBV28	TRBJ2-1	ASSFGGTPYNEQF
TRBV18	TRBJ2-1	ASSPSGTSGPWGYNEQF
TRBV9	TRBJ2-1	ASSALGVGGPRGNEQF
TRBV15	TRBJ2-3	ATTSGLAGFDTQY
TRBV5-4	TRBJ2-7	ASSELAGRDEQY
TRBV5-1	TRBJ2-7	ASSLQGYEQY
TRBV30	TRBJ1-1	AWSKLANTEAF
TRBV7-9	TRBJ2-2	ASSLVGSANTGELF
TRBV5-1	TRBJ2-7	ASSPTGTGKFYEQY
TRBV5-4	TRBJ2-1	ASSLRTSGSVEQF
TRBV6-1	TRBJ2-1	ASSEATGTIYNEQF
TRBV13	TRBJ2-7	ASSLGGRGSYEQY
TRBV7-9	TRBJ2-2	ASSLERLAGVGTGELF
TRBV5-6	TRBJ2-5	ASSYLGLPGY
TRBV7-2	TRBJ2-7	ASSLVPLAGAGEQY
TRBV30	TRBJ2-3	AWSPPGGRKDTQY
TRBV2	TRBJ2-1	ASSVHLAADNEQF
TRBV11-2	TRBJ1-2	ASTAGTVDYGYT
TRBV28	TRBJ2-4	ASSFGGAAKNIQY
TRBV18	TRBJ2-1	ASSLTLVSTGGNEQF
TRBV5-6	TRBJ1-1	ASSDTGGTSSEAF
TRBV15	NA	ATSRDRGRSEQY
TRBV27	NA	ASSLPGTRSLVDEQY
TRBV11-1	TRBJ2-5	ASSLLQETQY